Shown below are 24 T cell receptor beta chains from a single sample sequenced in a study of blood T cell repertoires in COVID-19. The protocol was immunoSEQ multiplex PCR, while the TCRdb copy is restricted to in-frame clones and leaves out a portion. The sample records under 150,000 clones, 76% being singletons. The sample comprised peripheral blood. Receptors were obtained from a man in his fifties or sixties with acute or convalescent COVID-19.

This clone showed up just once. The chain couples TRBV5-1 to TRBJ2-7; possible D gene TRBD1, 6 bases. Germline CDR1 is SGHRS and CDR2 is YFSETQ. The ends were cut back, 0 bases at V and 0 bases at J, with 10 bases in the middle. The CDR3 has 15 residues. The CDR3 loop reads CASSLAGASSYEQYF. The CDR3 DNA is TGCGCCAGCAGCTTGGCAGGGGCTAGCTCCTACGAGCAGTACTTC. The complete variable domain, with remaining parts taken from reference TRBV5-1 and TRBJ2-7, reads KAGVTQTPRYLIKTRGQQVTLSCSPISGHRSVSWYQQTPGQGLQFLFEYFSETQRNKGNFPGRFSGRQFSNSRSEMNVSTLELGDSALYLCASSLAGASSYEQYFGPGTRLTVT.

The V gene is TRBV11-1, the J gene TRBJ2-7, with TRBD2 matching over 9 bases. Losses at the gene ends were 5 bases for V and 6 bases for J; bases not matched to a gene: 11. Germline V gives CDR1 SGHAT, CDR2 FQDESV (reference sequence). The CDR3 consists of 15 residues. The DNA for the CDR3 is TGTGCCAGCAGCCCCCTGGGTAGCGGGAGACCCGAGCAGTACTTC. Its translation: CASSPLGSGRPEQYF.

This rearrangement joins TRBV19 to TRBJ2-6; 9 positions match TRBD1. The V gene end was trimmed by 10 bases and the J gene end by 2 bases; junction bases not matched to a gene: 6. This CDR3 comprises 15 residues. CDR1 LNHDA and CDR2 SQIVND come from the germline V gene (reference sequence). Here the CDR3 reads CATRDRVAGANVLTF. The CDR3 DNA reads as TGTGCCACCCGGGACAGGGTGGCTGGGGCCAACGTCCTGACTTTC.

V is TRBV4-1 and J is TRBJ2-4; a possible D gene is TRBD2 (6 bases). V lost 1 base and J lost 13, with 20 bases in between. Per the germline V gene, CDR1 is MGHRA and CDR2 is YSYEKL. The CDR3 totals 15 residues. Here the CDR3 reads CASSQAPGLQKPQYF. The CDR3 region has the DNA TGCGCCAGCAGCCAAGCCCCGGGACTCCAAAAACCGCAGTACTTC.

This clone showed up just a few times. J is TRBJ1-6 and V is TRBV20-1; D unresolved. V lost 3 bases to trimming and J lost 3 bases, with 9 bases between them. Germline CDR1 DFQATT, CDR2 SNEGSKA (reference sequence). This CDR3 spans 14 amino acids. CDR3: CSASYRDYNSPLHF. CDR3 DNA: TGCAGTGCTAGTTACAGAGACTATAATTCACCCCTCCACTTT.

The chain employs TRBV5-1 and TRBJ2-2; 11 nucleotides agree with TRBD2. Germline CDR1 reads SGHRS; CDR2 reads YFSETQ. V lost 3 bases and J lost 2; bases outside the gene matches: 3. The CDR3 runs to 16 residues. In DNA form, the CDR3 reads TGCGCCAGCAGCTCCAGACTAGCGGGAAACACCGGGGAGCTGTTTTTT. Residues: CASSSRLAGNTGELFF.

V and J are TRBV29-1 and TRBJ2-7; a weak D match, TRBD2 (6 bases). The V gene's germline CDR1 is SQVTM and CDR2 ANQGSEA. The CDR3 has 11 residues. The V end lost 6 bases, the J end lost 6 bases, and 12 bases lay between the germline ends. The CDR3 DNA reads as TGCAGCGTCGAGGAGGGCCGCGAGCAGTACTTC. Protein sequence: CSVEEGREQYF.

Many counts were recorded for this clone. The genes are TRBV18 and TRBJ2-7, with D unclear. Germline CDR1 is KGHSH and CDR2 is LQKENI. The CDR3 loop spans 16 amino acids. The V end lost 0 bases, the J end lost 0 bases, and 12 bases lay between the germline ends. CDR3 coding DNA: TGTGCCAGCTCACCACCGAATAGAGCGAACTCCTACGAGCAGTACTTC. Translating it yields CASSPPNRANSYEQYF. Full variable domain (missing parts from reference TRBV18 and TRBJ2-7): NAGVMQNPRHLVRRRGQEARLRCSPMKGHSHVYWYRQLPEEGLKFMVYLQKENIIDESGMPKERFSAEFPKEGPSILRIQQVVRGDSAAYFCASSPPNRANSYEQYFGPGTRLTVT.

The chain uses TRBV29-1 and TRBJ1-2; D perhaps matches TRBD1 (5 bases). V was shortened by 6 bases and J by 4 bases, with 15 bases between the two germline ends. The V gene's germline CDR1 is SQVTM and CDR2 ANQGSEA. This CDR3 contains 13 residues. The CDR3 DNA is TGCAGCGTGATTATAGACAGAGCCTATGGCTACACCTTC. Translating it yields CSVIIDRAYGYTF.

The rearrangement links TRBV5-1 to TRBJ2-7, with TRBD1 matching over 8 bases. The V gene end was trimmed by 0 bases and the J gene end by 3 bases; junction bases not matched to a gene: 8. The CDR3 contains 16 residues. Germline V gene sequence: CDR1 SGHRS, CDR2 YFSETQ. In nucleotides, the CDR3 is TGCGCCAGCAGCTTGGGCGGGACAGGAATAGGCTACGAGCAGTACTTC. It translates to CASSLGGTGIGYEQYF.

This clone was found once. The chain employs TRBV29-1 and TRBJ2-1, with TRBD2 identical over 7 bases. J lost 8 bases, V lost 2 bases, and 3 bases had no gene match. CDR1 and CDR2 from the germline V gene are SQVTM and ANQGSEA. The CDR3 extends over 12 amino acids. CDR3 sequence: CSVERLADEQFF. The CDR3 region has the DNA TGCAGCGTTGAACGACTAGCAGATGAGCAGTTCTTC.

The chain carries TRBV5-1 and TRBJ2-7; D possibly corresponds to TRBD1 (6 bases). The CDR3 length is 15 residues. Germline loops: CDR1 SGHRS, CDR2 YFSETQ. Trimming took off 0 bases at V and 2 bases at J, with 12 bases between the two ends. This CDR3 is CASSLAGTSPYEQYF. The CDR3 DNA reads TGCGCCAGCAGCTTGGCCGGGACAAGCCCCTACGAGCAGTACTTC.

The chain combines TRBV7-9 with TRBJ2-7, with 7 nucleotides matching TRBD1. The CDR3 extends over 15 amino acids. With V trimmed by 5 bases and J by 0 bases, 7 bases remained unmatched. From germline, CDR1 is SEHNR and CDR2 FQNEAQ (reference sequence). As DNA, the CDR3 is TGTGCCAGCAGCAATCTCCGGGACAGCTCCTACGAGCAGTACTTC. Protein product: CASSNLRDSSYEQYF.

This sequence joins TRBV5-5 and TRBJ1-4, with TRBD1 as a possible D gene (5 bases). V was cut by 4 bases and J by 0 bases, with 13 bases left in between. The CDR3 consists of 16 residues. Per germline, CDR1 SGHKS and CDR2 YYEKEE (reference sequence). The chain's CDR3 is CASSPHGQPTNEKLFF. CDR3 DNA: TGTGCCAGCAGCCCCCACGGACAACCAACTAATGAAAAACTGTTTTTT.

The chain uses TRBV11-1 and TRBJ2-7; 9 bases match TRBD1. Trimming cost V 1 base and J 4 bases; bases outside gene matches: 2. The CDR3 extends over 14 amino acids. In germline, CDR1 is SGHAT, CDR2 FQDESV (reference sequence). The CDR3 coding sequence is TGTGCCAGCAGCTTAGGGACAGGGGTTTACGAGCAGTACTTC. This codes for CASSLGTGVYEQYF.

The gene calls are TRBV19 and TRBJ2-4; D possibly corresponds to TRBD2 (5 bases). The CDR3 consists of 15 residues. The V and J ends lost 3 bases and 6 bases respectively, with 15 bases between them. Germline-derived CDR1 and CDR2 are LNHDA and SQIVND (reference sequence). CDR3 loop: CASSITGRVPNIQYF. In DNA, the CDR3 is TGTGCCAGTAGTATTACGGGAAGGGTTCCAAACATTCAGTACTTC.

The CDR3 DNA reads TGTGCCAGTAGTATTTGGGCTGAACTAGCGAGCTCCTACAATGAGCAGTTCTTC. Its protein is CASSIWAELASSYNEQFF. The chain employs TRBV19 and TRBJ2-1, with 7 bases that match TRBD2. In germline, CDR1 is LNHDA, CDR2 SQIVND (reference sequence). The CDR3 extends over 18 amino acids. Trimming took 3 bases from V and 0 from J; bases not matched to a gene: 11.

The chain uses TRBV9 and TRBJ2-7; 12 bases are a match to TRBD2. J was trimmed by 7 bases and V by 3 bases; bases with no gene match: 8. Germline-derived CDR1 and CDR2 are SGDLS and YYNGEE. The CDR3 extends over 15 amino acids. The CDR3 nucleotides read TGTGCCAGCAGCGCGCTAGCGGGAGGGCCTGAGGAGCAGTACTTC. It encodes CASSALAGGPEEQYF.

The chain combines TRBV24-1 with TRBJ2-3; D is possibly TRBD1 (6 bases). Looked up from germline, CDR1 is KGHDR and CDR2 is SFDVKD. V was trimmed by 4 bases and J by 3 bases, leaving 10 bases between them. This CDR3 has 14 amino acids. The CDR3 DNA reads TGTGCCACCAGTGAACAGGGCGGTACAGATACGCAGTATTTT. As protein: CATSEQGGTDTQYF.

The sample holds one count of this clone. V is TRBV3-1 (or the pseudogene TRBV3-2) and J is TRBJ2-5; perhaps TRBD2 as D (6 bases). The CDR3 has 16 amino acids. V gave up 4 bases and J gave up 2 bases, with 17 bases separating them. CDR1 is LGHDT and CDR2 is YNNKEL in the germline V gene (reference sequence). CDR3 bases: TGTGCCAGCAGCCCCCGGTGGGCGGGGCGACAAGAGACCCAGTACTTC. Encoded protein: CASSPRWAGRQETQYF.

This clone was counted once. The same CDR3 also results from other DNA sequences found in this sample. The rearrangement joins TRBV5-1 to TRBJ2-5, with a tentative D call TRBD1 (5 bases). CDR3 size: 15 residues. Germline V gene lookup returns CDR1 SGHRS and CDR2 YFSETQ. Trimming stripped 0 bases from V and 5 bases from J, with 14 bases between. The CDR3 reads CASSLVGALQETQYF. DNA for the CDR3: TGCGCCAGCAGCTTGGTAGGGGCCCTACAGGAGACCCAGTACTTC.

A single count supports this clone. V is TRBV19 and J is TRBJ2-2; 10 bases line up with TRBD2. The CDR3 covers 19 residues. Germline trimming cut 5 bases from V and 7 bases from J; bases unmatched to any gene: 19. From germline, CDR1 is LNHDA and CDR2 SQIVND (reference sequence). CDR3 nucleotide sequence: TGTGCCAGTAGTTTACGTTCAAGGGCTAGCGGGAGTCTAGGCGGGGAGCTGTTTTTT. Translation: CASSLRSRASGSLGGELFF.

J is TRBJ2-6 and V is TRBV5-1, with D unresolved. CDR1 is SGHRS, CDR2 YFSETQ, per germline. The V gene lost 0 bases and the J gene lost 0 bases, with 4 bases spanning the gap. This CDR3 is built from 15 residues. The CDR3 spells CASSLASSGANVLTF. The CDR3, as DNA: TGCGCCAGCAGCTTGGCCAGCTCTGGGGCCAACGTCCTGACTTTC.

CDR3 nucleotides: TGTGCCAGCAGCCGGACGGCTAGCGGGCCCTCATGGCAGTTCTTC. Its translation: CASSRTASGPSWQFF. The chain employs TRBV3-1 (or the pseudogene TRBV3-2) and TRBJ2-1; TRBD2 matches 8 bases. After removal of 4 bases from V and 12 bases from J, the junction contained 14 bases not matched to a gene. Germline V lookup: CDR1 LGHDT, CDR2 YNNKEL (reference sequence). CDR3 length: 15 residues.